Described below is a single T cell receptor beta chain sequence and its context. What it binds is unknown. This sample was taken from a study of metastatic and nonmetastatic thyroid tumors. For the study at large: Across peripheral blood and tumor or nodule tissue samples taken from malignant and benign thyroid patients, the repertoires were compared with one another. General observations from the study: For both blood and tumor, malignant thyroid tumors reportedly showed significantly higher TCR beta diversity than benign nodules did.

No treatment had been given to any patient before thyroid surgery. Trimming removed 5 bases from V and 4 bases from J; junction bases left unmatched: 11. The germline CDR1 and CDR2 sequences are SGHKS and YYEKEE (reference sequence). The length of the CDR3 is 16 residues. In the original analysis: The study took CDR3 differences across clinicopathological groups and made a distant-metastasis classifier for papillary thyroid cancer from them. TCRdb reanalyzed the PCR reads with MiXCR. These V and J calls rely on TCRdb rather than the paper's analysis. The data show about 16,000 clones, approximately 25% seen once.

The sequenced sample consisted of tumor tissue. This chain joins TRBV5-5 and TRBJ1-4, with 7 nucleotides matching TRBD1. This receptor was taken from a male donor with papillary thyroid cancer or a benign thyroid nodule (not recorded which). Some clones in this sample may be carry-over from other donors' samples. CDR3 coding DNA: TGTGCCAGCAGTCAAGGGGTGACAGGGCATAATGAAAAACTGTTTTTT. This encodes CASSQGVTGHNEKLFF.